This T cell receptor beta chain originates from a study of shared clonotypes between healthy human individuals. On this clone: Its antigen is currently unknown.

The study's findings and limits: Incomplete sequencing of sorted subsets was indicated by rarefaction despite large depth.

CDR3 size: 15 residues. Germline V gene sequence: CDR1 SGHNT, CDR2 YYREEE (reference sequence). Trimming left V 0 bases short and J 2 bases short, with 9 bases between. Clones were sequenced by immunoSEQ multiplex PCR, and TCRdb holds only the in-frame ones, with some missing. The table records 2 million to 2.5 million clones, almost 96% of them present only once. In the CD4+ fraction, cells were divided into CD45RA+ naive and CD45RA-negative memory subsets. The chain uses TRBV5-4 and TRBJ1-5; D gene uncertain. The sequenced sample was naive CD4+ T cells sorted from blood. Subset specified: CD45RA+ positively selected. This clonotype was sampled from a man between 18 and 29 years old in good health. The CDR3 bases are TGTGCCAGCAGCTTGGGTGGGGATGGCAATCAGCCCCAGCATTTT. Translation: CASSLGGDGNQPQHF.